The sequence of this T cell receptor (beta chain) was determined in a study of shared T cell receptors in the human thymus. CDR3 length: 14 amino acids. V dropped 6 bases and J dropped 0; count of bases not matched to a gene: 4. In germline, CDR1 is SGHTA, CDR2 FQGNSA. Data came from immunoSEQ multiplex PCR; TCRdb stores just in-frame clones and leaves some out. The sample records hundreds of thousands of clones, 88% being singletons. These same data were also listed under a study on human thymus T cells.

Sample: thymocytes. This clonotype was obtained from a boy less than two years old with a congenital heart defect. The chain combines TRBV7-2 with TRBJ2-7; TRBD2 agrees at 8 bases. For the CDR3, the DNA is TGTGCCAGCAGGGGGGGGACTAGCTCCTACGAGCAGTACTTC. Protein: CASRGGTSSYEQYF. The whole variable domain, filled in from reference TRBV7-2 and TRBJ2-7, reads GAGVSQSPSNKVTEKGKDVELRCDPISGHTALYWYRQSLGQGLEFLIYFQGNSAPDKSGLPSDRFSAERTGGSVSTLTIQRTQQEDSAVYLCASRGGTSSYEQYFGPGTRLTVT.